The 5 T cell receptor beta chains below come from one sample, sequenced in a study of vaccination and CD4 T cells after COVID-19. Time point given: late sampling 161 to 241 days after vaccination in a few convalescent patients. Treatment reported: roughly 11-day PBMC culture with coronavirus spike peptide pools or control peptides (ViraFEST assay). CD4+ T cells that had been cultured provided DNA sequenced with the Oncomine TCR Beta short-read assay. Each CDR3 protein is one row after TCRdb ran MiXCR on the PCR reads. The table includes some 20,000 distinct CDR3 sequences, around two fifths detected once. What these receptors recognize is not known. This material consisted of CD4+ T cells from blood, cultured in vitro, taken about 7 months after SARS-CoV-2 vaccination. The origin of the receptors is a human donor who had recovered from COVID-19.

This clonotype was counted a few times. One end of the junction does not line up with germline, which may come from a read error. The rearrangement uses TRBV7-9 and TRBJ1-2; D is unclear. Germline V lookup: CDR1 SEHNR, CDR2 FQNEAQ (reference sequence). CDR3 length: 11 residues. The DNA for the CDR3 is TGTGCCAGCAGCTCTAATTATGGCTACACCTTC. Its translation: CASSSNYGYTF.

The chain uses TRBV5-4 and TRBJ1-1, with unresolved D. Germline CDR1 and CDR2: SGHNT and YYREEE (reference sequence). Trimming pared 4 bases from V and 8 bases from J, leaving 18 bases between. The CDR3 runs to 14 residues. CDR3 DNA sequence: TGTGCCAGCAGCAGTCCCCGGGGTACCGGCGAAGCTTTCTTT. Translated: CASSSPRGTGEAFF.

The chain combines TRBV2 with TRBJ2-3; 9 bases map to TRBD2. The length of the CDR3 is 14 residues. Germline V gives CDR1 SNHLY, CDR2 FYNNEI. Unmatched junction bases numbered 2, after V lost 5 bases and J lost 2 bases. The CDR3 nucleotides are TGTGCCAGCAGTTGGACTAGCGCCACAGATACGCAGTATTTT. It encodes CASSWTSATDTQYF.

In this sample, this clonotype is medium-sized. The chain joins TRBV10-3 to TRBJ1-1; D is possibly TRBD1 (5 bases). The V end was cut by 0 bases, the J end by 4 bases, with 12 bases between. The germline V gene encodes CDR1 ENHRY and CDR2 SYGVKD. The CDR3 loop spans 15 amino acids. This CDR3 is CAISESRGGSTEAFF. The CDR3 coding sequence is TGTGCCATCAGTGAGTCGCGGGGGGGTAGCACTGAAGCTTTCTTT.

The rearrangement links TRBV19 to TRBJ1-5; D ambiguous. The germline CDR1 and CDR2 sequences are LNHDA and SQIVND (reference sequence). There are 15 residues in the CDR3. Trimming took off 5 bases at V and 3 bases at J, with 14 bases between the two ends. This CDR3 reads CASSPHAPNNQPQHF. The CDR3 region has the DNA TGTGCCAGTAGTCCCCACGCCCCGAACAATCAGCCCCAGCATTTT.